The rows below give T cell receptor beta chains drawn from one sample of a study of blood T cell repertoires in COVID-19. The protocol was immunoSEQ multiplex PCR, while the TCRdb copy is restricted to in-frame clones and leaves out a portion. This table has more than 85,000 clones, around four fifths appearing once. The sequenced sample was peripheral blood. The receptors here all came from a middle-aged man with active or convalescent COVID-19. CDR3s include the opening cysteine and the closing phenylalanine or tryptophan. D genes are given only for firm matches. The size field is filled for only some rows; it gives once, few, many or a size class.

cdr3_aa cdr3_nt clone_size cdr3_length j_call d_call v_call
CASNPSTVNYGYTF TGTGCCAGTAACCCCTCTACAGTTAACTATGGCTACACCTTC NA 14 TRBJ1-2 NA TRBV19
CASLSRGTNTGELFF TGTGCCAGCTTGTCTCGGGGTACGAACACCGGGGAGCTGTTTTTT NA 15 TRBJ2-2 NA TRBV11-2
CASSSTGGAGNTIYF TGTGCCAGCAGTTCAACAGGGGGAGCTGGAAACACCATATATTTT once 15 TRBJ1-3 TRBD1 TRBV25-1
CASSPGVGASNQPQHF TGTGCCAGCAGCCCCGGTGTTGGGGCAAGCAATCAGCCCCAGCATTTT few 16 TRBJ1-5 NA TRBV9
CASAQGSISGNTIYF TGCGCCAGCGCGCAGGGGTCCATCTCTGGAAACACCATATATTTT NA 15 TRBJ1-3 NA TRBV5-1
CASSLGTLGGEETQYF TGCGCCAGCAGCCTAGGAACCCTCGGGGGGGAGGAGACCCAGTACTTC few 16 TRBJ2-5 TRBD2 TRBV5-1
CASSFRRGTDEQYF TGTGCCAGCAGTTTCAGGCGGGGGACTGACGAGCAGTACTTC NA 14 TRBJ2-7 TRBD2 TRBV27
CASSWRGDEKLFF TGTGCCAGCAGTTGGCGGGGGGATGAAAAACTGTTTTTT NA 13 TRBJ1-4 NA TRBV27
CASSGTESNQPQHF TGTGCCAGCAGCGGAACTGAGAGCAATCAGCCCCAGCATTTT NA 14 TRBJ1-5 NA TRBV9
CASSLERQSYEQYF TGTGCCAGCAGCTTAGAGAGACAGTCCTACGAGCAGTACTTC NA 14 TRBJ2-7 NA TRBV11-2
CASTSVGDSSYNEQFF TGCGCCAGCACCTCGGTGGGGGACTCTTCCTACAATGAGCAGTTCTTC once 16 TRBJ2-1 NA TRBV5-1
CASSESFGTVNGELFF TGCGCCAGCAGTGAGTCATTTGGGACAGTAAACGGGGAGCTGTTTTTT NA 16 TRBJ2-2 TRBD1 TRBV10-1
CASSQSSGWELAPLAETQYF TGCGCCAGCAGTCAATCATCCGGCTGGGAACTAGCGCCTTTAGCAGAGACCCAGTACTTC once 20 TRBJ2-5 TRBD2 TRBV23-1
CASSEERARTDTQYF TGTGCCAGCAGCGAGGAGAGGGCCCGCACAGATACGCAGTATTTT few 15 TRBJ2-3 NA TRBV6-5
CTSPRDSNTGKLFF TGCACCAGCCCGCGGGACAGCAATACCGGAAAACTGTTTTTT NA 14 TRBJ1-4 NA TRBV1
CASSQEGGSPLHF TGCGCCAGCAGCCAAGAAGGGGGCTCACCCCTCCACTTT many 13 TRBJ1-6 TRBD1 TRBV4-1
CASSNGGTGQGQETQYF TGCGCCAGCAGTAATGGGGGAACGGGACAGGGCCAAGAGACCCAGTACTTC NA 17 TRBJ2-5 TRBD1 TRBV5-1
CATRDRGQNGELFF TGTGCCACTCGGGACAGGGGGCAGAACGGGGAGCTGTTTTTT NA 14 TRBJ2-2 TRBD1 TRBV19
CASSPGQGRTGNTIYF TGTGCCAGCAGCCCCGGACAGGGGCGGACTGGAAACACCATATATTTT many 16 TRBJ1-3 TRBD1 TRBV7-6
CASSYGQGRAEAFF TGTGCCAGCAGTTATGGACAGGGGCGGGCTGAAGCTTTCTTT NA 14 TRBJ1-1 TRBD1 TRBV5-5
CASSLSSMTNSPLHF TGCGCCAGCAGCTTGAGTTCCATGACAAATTCACCCCTCCACTTT NA 15 TRBJ1-6 NA TRBV5-1
CASSLSGQGVGYTF TGTGCCAGCAGCCTCAGCGGACAGGGCGTTGGCTACACCTTC NA 14 TRBJ1-2 TRBD1 TRBV3-1/TRBV3-2
CASSLERYGYTF TGTGCCAGCAGTTTAGAACGGTATGGCTACACCTTC once 12 TRBJ1-2 NA TRBV12-3/TRBV12-4
CASSSRLGGVPGNTIYF TGTGCCAGCAGCTCCCGTCTGGGGGGGGTCCCTGGAAACACCATATATTTT NA 17 TRBJ1-3 NA TRBV7-3
CASSSHQVSYEQYF TGCGCCAGCAGCTCACATCAAGTATCCTACGAGCAGTACTTC NA 14 TRBJ2-7 NA TRBV4-3